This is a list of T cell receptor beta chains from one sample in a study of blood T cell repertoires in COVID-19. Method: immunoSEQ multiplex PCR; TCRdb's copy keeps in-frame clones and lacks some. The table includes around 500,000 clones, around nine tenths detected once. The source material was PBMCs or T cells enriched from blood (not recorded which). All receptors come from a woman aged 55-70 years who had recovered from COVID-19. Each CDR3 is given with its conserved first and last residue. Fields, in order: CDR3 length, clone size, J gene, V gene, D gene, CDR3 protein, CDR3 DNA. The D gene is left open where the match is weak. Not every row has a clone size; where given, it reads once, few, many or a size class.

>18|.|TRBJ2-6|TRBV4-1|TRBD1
CASSQGQQGASGANVLTF
TGCGCCAGCAGCCAGGGGCAGCAGGGGGCCTCTGGGGCCAACGTCCTGACTTTC
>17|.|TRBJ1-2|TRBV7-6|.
CASSPEAEGMAHYGYTF
TGTGCCAGCAGCCCAGAGGCGGAGGGGATGGCACACTATGGCTACACCTTC
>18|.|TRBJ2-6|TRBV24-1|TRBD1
CATSEPTGQVSGANVLTF
TGTGCCACCAGTGAGCCGACGGGACAGGTCTCTGGGGCCAACGTCCTGACTTTC
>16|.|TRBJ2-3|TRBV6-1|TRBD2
CASSEVSGGHTDTQYF
TGTGCCAGCAGTGAAGTAAGCGGGGGCCACACAGATACGCAGTATTTT
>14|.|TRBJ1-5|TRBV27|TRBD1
CASSPGQVNQPQHF
TGTGCCAGCAGTCCGGGACAGGTGAATCAGCCCCAGCATTTT
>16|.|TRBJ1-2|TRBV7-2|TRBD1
CASSFNRGRLAYGYTF
TGTGCCAGCAGCTTTAACAGGGGAAGGCTTGCCTATGGCTACACCTTC
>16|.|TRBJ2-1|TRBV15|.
CATSRDPTGRYNEQFF
TGTGCCACCAGCAGAGATCCCACAGGAAGGTACAATGAGCAGTTCTTC
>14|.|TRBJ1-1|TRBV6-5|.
CASSYSSGRTEAFF
TGTGCCAGCAGTTACTCGTCGGGGAGAACTGAAGCTTTCTTT
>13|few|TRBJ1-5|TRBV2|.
CASSEETETTQHF
TGTGCCAGCAGTGAAGAAACCGAAACAACCCAGCATTTT
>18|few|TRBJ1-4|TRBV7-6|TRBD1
CASSSRGVGTGWYEKLFF
TGTGCCAGCAGCTCCCGAGGGGTAGGGACAGGGTGGTACGAAAAACTGTTTTTT
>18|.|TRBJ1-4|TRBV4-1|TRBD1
CASSRPRTGGSTNEKLFF
TGCGCCAGCAGCCGCCCCCGGACAGGGGGGTCAACTAATGAAAAACTGTTTTTT
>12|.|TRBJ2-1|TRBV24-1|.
CATSDFSNEQFF
TGTGCCACCAGTGATTTCAGCAATGAGCAGTTCTTC
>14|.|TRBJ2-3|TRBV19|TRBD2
CASSSGLAVNTQYF
TGTGCCAGTAGCTCGGGACTAGCGGTAAATACGCAGTATTTT
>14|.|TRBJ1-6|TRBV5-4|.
CASHDRTDYSPLHF
TGTGCCAGCCACGACAGGACCGACTATTCACCCCTCCACTTT
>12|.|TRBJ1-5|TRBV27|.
CASSWPEGPQHF
TGTGCCAGCAGTTGGCCGGAGGGGCCCCAGCATTTT
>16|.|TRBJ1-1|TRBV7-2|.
CASIRGAIKHNTEAFF
TGTGCCAGCATCCGCGGGGCAATAAAACATAACACTGAAGCTTTCTTT
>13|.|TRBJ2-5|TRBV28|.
CASKTTAQETQYF
TGTGCCAGCAAGACGACAGCTCAAGAGACCCAGTACTTC
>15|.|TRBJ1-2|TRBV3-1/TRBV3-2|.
CASSQGLAGTYGYTF
TGTGCCAGCAGCCAAGGTTTGGCAGGGACTTATGGCTACACCTTC
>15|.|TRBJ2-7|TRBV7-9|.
CASSPHEAGLGEQYF
TGTGCCAGCAGCCCCCATGAGGCAGGGTTGGGTGAGCAGTACTTC
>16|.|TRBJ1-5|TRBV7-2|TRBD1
CASSLEDRVVGQPQHF
TGTGCCAGCAGCTTGGAGGACAGGGTAGTAGGACAGCCCCAGCATTTT
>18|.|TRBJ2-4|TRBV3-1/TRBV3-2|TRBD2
CASSQPGTSGGEGNIQYF
TGTGCCAGCAGCCAACCCGGGACTAGCGGGGGAGAGGGGAACATTCAGTACTTC
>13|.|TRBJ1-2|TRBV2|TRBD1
CASSEVRGHGYTF
TGTGCCAGCAGTGAGGTCAGGGGGCATGGCTACACCTTC
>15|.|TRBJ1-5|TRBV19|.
CASSTLDSFNQPQHF
TGTGCCAGTAGTACCTTGGACAGTTTCAATCAGCCCCAGCATTTT
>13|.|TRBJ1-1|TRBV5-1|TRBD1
CASSGQGKTEAFF
TGCGCCAGCAGCGGACAGGGTAAAACTGAAGCTTTCTTT
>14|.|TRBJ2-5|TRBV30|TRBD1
CAWSADRGQETQYF
TGTGCCTGGAGTGCGGACAGGGGCCAAGAGACCCAGTACTTC
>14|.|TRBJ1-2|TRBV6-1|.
CASSESAGPYGYTF
TGTGCCAGCAGTGAATCGGCGGGGCCCTATGGCTACACCTTC
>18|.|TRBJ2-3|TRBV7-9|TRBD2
CASSSNKLAVLYTDTQYF
TGTGCCAGCAGCTCCAACAAGCTAGCGGTCTTGTACACAGATACGCAGTATTTT
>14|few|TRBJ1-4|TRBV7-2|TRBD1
CASTRPGGFEKLFF
TGTGCCAGCACCCGGCCAGGGGGTTTTGAAAAACTGTTTTTT